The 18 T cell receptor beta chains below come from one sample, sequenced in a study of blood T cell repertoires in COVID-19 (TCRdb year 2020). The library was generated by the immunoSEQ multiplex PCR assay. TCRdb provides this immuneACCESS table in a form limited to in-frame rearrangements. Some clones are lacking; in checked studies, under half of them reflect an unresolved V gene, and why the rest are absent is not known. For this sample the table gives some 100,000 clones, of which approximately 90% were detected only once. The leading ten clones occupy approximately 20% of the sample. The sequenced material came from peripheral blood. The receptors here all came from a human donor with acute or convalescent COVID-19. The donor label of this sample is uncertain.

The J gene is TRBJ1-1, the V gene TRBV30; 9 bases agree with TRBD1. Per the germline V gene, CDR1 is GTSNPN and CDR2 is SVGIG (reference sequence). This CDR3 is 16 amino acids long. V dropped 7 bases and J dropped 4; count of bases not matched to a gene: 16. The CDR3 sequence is CASSQRTGVWGTEAFF. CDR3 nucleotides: TGTGCCTCATCCCAGAGGACAGGGGTGTGGGGCACTGAAGCTTTCTTT.

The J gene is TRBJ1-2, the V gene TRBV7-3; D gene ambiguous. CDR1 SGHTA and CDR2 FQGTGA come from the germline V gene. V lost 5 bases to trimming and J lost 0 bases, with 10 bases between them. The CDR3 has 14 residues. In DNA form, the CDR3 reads TGTGCCAGCAGCGTCGATGGCACTAACTATGGCTACACCTTC. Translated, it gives CASSVDGTNYGYTF.

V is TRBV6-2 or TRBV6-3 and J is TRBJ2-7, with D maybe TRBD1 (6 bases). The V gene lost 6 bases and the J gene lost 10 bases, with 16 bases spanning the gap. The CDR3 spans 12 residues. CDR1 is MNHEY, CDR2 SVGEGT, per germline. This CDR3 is CASSRPQGSQYF. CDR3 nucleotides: TGTGCCAGCAGCCGCCCACAGGGCAGCCAGTACTTC.

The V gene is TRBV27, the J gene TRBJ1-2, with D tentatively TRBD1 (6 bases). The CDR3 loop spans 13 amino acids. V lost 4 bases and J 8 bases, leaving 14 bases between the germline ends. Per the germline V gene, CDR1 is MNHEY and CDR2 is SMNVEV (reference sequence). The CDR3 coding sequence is TGTGCCAGCAGTTCAGGACAGTCGCGGGGCTACACCTTC. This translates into CASSSGQSRGYTF.

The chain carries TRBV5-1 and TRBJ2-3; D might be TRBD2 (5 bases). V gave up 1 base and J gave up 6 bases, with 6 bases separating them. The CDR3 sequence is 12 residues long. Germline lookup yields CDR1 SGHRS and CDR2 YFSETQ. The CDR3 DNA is TGCGCCAGCAGCTTGAGCGGCGATACGCAGTATTTT. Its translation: CASSLSGDTQYF.

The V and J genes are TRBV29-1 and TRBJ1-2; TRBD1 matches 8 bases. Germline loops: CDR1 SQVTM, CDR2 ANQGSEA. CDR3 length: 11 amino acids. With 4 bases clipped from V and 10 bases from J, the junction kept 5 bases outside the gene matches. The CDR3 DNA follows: TGCAGCGTTGGGACGACAGGGGACTACACCTTC. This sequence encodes CSVGTTGDYTF.

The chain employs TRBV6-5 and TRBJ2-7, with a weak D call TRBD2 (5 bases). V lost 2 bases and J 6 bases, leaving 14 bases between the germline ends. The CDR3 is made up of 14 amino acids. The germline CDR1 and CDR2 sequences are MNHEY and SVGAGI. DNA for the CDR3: TGTGCCAGCAGTTACGTCATGCTAGCTAGCGAGCAGTACTTC. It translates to CASSYVMLASEQYF.

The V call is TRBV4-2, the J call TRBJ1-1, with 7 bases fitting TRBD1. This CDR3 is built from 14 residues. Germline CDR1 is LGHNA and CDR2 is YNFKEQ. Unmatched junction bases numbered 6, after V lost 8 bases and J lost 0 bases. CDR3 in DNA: TGTGCCAGCCATTGGACAGGTCTGAACACTGAAGCTTTCTTT. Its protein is CASHWTGLNTEAFF.

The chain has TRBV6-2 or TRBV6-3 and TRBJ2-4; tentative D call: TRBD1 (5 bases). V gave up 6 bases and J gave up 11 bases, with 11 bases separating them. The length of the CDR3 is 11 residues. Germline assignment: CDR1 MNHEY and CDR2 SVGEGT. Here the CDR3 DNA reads TGTGCCAGCAGCCGGCAGGGATTTCAGTACTTC. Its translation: CASSRQGFQYF.

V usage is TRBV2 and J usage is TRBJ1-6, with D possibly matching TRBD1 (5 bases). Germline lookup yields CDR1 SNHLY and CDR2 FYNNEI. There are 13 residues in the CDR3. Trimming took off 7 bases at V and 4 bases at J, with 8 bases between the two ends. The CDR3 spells CASKTDYNSPLHF. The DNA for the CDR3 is TGTGCCAGCAAGACAGATTATAATTCACCCCTCCACTTT.

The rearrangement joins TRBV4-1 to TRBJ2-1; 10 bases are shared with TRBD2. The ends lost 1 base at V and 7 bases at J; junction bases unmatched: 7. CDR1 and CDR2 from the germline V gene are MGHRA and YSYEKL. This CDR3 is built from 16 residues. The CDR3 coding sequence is TGCGCCAGCAGCCAAGGACTAGCGGGCCCGATTAATGAGCAGTTCTTC. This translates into CASSQGLAGPINEQFF.

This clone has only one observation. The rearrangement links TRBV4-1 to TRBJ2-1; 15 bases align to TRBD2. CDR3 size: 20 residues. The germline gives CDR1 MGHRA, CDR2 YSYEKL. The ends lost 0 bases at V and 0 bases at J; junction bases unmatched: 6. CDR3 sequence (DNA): TGCGCCAGCAGCCAAGAGGGACTAGCGGGAGGAAAGAGCTCCTACAATGAGCAGTTCTTC. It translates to CASSQEGLAGGKSSYNEQFF.

CDR3 coding DNA: TGTGCCAGCAGCGACCAGGGGGGCAATCAGCCCCAGCATTTT. Its translation: CASSDQGGNQPQHF. The chain has TRBV2 and TRBJ1-5; TRBD1 matches 7 bases. The germline CDR1 and CDR2 sequences are SNHLY and FYNNEI. V shed 6 bases and J 2 bases; nucleotides not matched to a gene: 4. The CDR3 is 14 amino acids.

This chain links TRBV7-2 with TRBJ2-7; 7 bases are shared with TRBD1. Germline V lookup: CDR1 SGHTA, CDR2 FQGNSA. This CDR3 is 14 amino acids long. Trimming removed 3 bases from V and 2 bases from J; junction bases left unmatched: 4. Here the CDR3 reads CASSLGQSTYEQYF. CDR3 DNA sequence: TGTGCCAGCAGCTTGGGACAGTCTACCTACGAGCAGTACTTC. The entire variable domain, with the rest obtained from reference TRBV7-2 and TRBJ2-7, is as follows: GAGVSQSPSNKVTEKGKDVELRCDPISGHTALYWYRQSLGQGLEFLIYFQGNSAPDKSGLPSDRFSAERTGGSVSTLTIQRTQQEDSAVYLCASSLGQSTYEQYFGPGTRLTVT.

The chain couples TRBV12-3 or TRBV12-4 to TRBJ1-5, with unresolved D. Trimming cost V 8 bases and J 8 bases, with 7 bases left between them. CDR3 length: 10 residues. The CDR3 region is CASALEPQHF. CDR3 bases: TGTGCCAGCGCGTTGGAGCCCCAGCATTTT.

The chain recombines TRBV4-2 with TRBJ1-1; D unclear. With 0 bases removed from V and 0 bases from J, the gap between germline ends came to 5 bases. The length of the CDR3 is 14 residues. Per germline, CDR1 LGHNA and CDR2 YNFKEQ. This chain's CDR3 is CASSQEAMNTEAFF. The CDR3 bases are TGTGCCAGCAGCCAAGAGGCCATGAACACTGAAGCTTTCTTT.

In DNA form, the CDR3 reads TGTGCCAGCAGCCGCCTACCGGGACTCGACGCCACAGATACGCAGTATTTT. Its translation: CASSRLPGLDATDTQYF. The chain has TRBV5-4 and TRBJ2-3; a weak D match, TRBD2 (6 bases). Trimming took off 4 bases at V and 2 bases at J, with 20 bases between the two ends. In germline, CDR1 is SGHNT, CDR2 YYREEE (reference sequence). This CDR3 is 17 amino acids long.

CDR3 sequence: CASSSLGGSSGNTIYF. The CDR3 region has the DNA TGTGCCAGCAGCTCCTTGGGAGGGAGCTCTGGAAACACCATATATTTT. The chain links TRBV21-1 to TRBJ1-3. TRBV21-1 constitutes a pseudogene. The CDR3 sequence is 16 residues long.